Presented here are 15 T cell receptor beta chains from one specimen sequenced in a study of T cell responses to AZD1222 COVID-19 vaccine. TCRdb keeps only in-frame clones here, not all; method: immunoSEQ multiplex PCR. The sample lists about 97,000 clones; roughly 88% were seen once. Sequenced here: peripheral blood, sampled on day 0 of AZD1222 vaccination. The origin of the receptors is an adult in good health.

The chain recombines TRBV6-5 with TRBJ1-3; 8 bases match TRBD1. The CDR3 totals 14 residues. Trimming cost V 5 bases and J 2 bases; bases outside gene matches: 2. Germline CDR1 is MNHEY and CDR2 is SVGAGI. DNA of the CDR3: TGTGCCAGCAGTCAACAGGGGGCTGGAAACACCATATATTTT. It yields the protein CASSQQGAGNTIYF.

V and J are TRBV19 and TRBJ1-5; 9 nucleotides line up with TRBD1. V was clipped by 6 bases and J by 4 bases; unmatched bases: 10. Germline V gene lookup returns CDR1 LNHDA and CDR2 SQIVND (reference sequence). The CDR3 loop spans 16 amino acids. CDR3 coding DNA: TGTGCCAGTAGCCCGGCCCGGGACAGGGTAAATCAGCCCCAGCATTTT. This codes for CASSPARDRVNQPQHF. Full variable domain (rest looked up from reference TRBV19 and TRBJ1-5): DGGITQSPKYLFRKEGQNVTLSCEQNLNHDAMYWYRQDPGQGLRLIYYSQIVNDFQKGDIAEGYSVSREKKESFPLTVTSAQKNPTAFYLCASSPARDRVNQPQHFGDGTRLSIL.

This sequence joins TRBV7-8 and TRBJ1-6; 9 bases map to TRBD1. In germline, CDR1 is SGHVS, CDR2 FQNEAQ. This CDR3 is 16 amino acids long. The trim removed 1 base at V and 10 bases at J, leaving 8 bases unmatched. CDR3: CASSLVRGQGGSPLHF. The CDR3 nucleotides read TGTGCCAGCAGCTTAGTTCGGGGACAGGGAGGCTCACCCCTCCACTTT.

The CDR3 sequence: CASSLEQGGETQYF. Here the CDR3 DNA reads TGTGCCAGCAGCTTGGAACAGGGGGGGGAGACCCAGTACTTC. This sequence joins TRBV5-4 and TRBJ2-5; TRBD1 might be the D (8 bases). The CDR3 runs to 14 residues. Trimming stripped 0 bases from V and 5 bases from J, with 11 bases between. Germline CDR1 is SGHNT and CDR2 is YYREEE (reference sequence).

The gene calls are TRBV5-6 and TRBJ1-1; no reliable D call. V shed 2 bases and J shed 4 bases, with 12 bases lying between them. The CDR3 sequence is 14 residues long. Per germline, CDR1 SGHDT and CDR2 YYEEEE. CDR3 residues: CASSFPSNPTEAFF. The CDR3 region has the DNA TGTGCCAGCAGCTTCCCTAGCAATCCCACTGAAGCTTTCTTT.

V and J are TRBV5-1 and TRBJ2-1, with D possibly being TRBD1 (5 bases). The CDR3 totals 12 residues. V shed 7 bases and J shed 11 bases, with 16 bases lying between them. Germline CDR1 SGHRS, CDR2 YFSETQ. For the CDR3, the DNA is TGCGCCAGCTCCTCGCCAGGGCTTCAGCAGTTCTTC. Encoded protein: CASSSPGLQQFF.

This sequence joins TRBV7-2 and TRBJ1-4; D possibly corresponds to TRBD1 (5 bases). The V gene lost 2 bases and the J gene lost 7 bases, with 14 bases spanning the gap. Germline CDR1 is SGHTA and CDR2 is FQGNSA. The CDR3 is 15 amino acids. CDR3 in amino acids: CASSLSRQPLEKLFF. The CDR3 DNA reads TGTGCCAGCAGCTTATCCCGACAGCCTCTTGAAAAACTGTTTTTT.

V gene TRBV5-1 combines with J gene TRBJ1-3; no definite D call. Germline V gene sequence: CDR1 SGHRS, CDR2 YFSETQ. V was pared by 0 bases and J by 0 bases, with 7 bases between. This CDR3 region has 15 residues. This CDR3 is CASSLDGPSGNTIYF. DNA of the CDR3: TGCGCCAGCAGCTTGGACGGACCCTCTGGAAACACCATATATTTT.

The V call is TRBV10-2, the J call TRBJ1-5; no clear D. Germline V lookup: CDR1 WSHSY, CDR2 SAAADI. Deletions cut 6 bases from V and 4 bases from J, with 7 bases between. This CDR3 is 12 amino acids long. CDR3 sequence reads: CASRGSNQPQHF. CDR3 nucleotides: TGCGCCAGCAGGGGCAGTAATCAGCCCCAGCATTTT.

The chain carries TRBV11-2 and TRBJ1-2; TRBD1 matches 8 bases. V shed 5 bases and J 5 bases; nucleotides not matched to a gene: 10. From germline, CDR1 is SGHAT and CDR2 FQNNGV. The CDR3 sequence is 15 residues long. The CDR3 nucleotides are TGTGCCAGCAGCCCAGGGGGCCACTCGGGGTATGGCTACACCTTC. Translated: CASSPGGHSGYGYTF.

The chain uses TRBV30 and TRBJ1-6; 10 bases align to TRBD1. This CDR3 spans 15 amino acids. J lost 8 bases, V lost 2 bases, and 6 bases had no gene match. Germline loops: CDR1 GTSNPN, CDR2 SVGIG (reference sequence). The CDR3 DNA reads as TGTGCCTGGAGTACACCGGGACAGGGGTATTCACCCCTCCACTTT. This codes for CAWSTPGQGYSPLHF.

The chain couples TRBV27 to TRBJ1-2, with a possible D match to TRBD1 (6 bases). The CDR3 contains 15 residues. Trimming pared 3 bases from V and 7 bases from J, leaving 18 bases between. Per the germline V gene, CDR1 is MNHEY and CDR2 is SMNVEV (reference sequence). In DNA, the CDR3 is TGTGCCAGCAGTTTCAGTGTGGGTGACAGGACTGGCTACACCTTC. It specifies CASSFSVGDRTGYTF.

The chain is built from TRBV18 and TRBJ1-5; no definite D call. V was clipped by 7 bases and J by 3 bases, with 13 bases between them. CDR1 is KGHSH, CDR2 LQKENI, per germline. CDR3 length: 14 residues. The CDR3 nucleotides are TGTGCCAGCTGTCCCGACGGATTCAATCAGCCCCAGCATTTT. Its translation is CASCPDGFNQPQHF.

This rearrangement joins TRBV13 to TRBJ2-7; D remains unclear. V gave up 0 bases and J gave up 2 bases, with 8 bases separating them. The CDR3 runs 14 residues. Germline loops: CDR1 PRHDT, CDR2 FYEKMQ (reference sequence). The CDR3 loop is CASSLGPITYEQYF. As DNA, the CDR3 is TGTGCCAGCAGCTTAGGGCCAATCACCTACGAGCAGTACTTC. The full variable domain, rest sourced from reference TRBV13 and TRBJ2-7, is AAGVIQSPRHLIKEKRETATLKCYPIPRHDTVYWYQQGPGQDPQFLISFYEKMQSDKGSIPDRFSAQQFSDYHSELNMSSLELGDSALYFCASSLGPITYEQYFGPGTRLTVT.

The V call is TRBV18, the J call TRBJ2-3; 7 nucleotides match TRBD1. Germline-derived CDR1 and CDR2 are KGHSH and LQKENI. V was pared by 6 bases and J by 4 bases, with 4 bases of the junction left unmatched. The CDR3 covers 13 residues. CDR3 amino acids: CASSGQGADTQYF. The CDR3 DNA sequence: TGTGCCAGCTCGGGGCAGGGGGCAGATACGCAGTATTTT. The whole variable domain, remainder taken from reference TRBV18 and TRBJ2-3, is NAGVMQNPRHLVRRRGQEARLRCSPMKGHSHVYWYRQLPEEGLKFMVYLQKENIIDESGMPKERFSAEFPKEGPSILRIQQVVRGDSAAYFCASSGQGADTQYFGPGTRLTVL.